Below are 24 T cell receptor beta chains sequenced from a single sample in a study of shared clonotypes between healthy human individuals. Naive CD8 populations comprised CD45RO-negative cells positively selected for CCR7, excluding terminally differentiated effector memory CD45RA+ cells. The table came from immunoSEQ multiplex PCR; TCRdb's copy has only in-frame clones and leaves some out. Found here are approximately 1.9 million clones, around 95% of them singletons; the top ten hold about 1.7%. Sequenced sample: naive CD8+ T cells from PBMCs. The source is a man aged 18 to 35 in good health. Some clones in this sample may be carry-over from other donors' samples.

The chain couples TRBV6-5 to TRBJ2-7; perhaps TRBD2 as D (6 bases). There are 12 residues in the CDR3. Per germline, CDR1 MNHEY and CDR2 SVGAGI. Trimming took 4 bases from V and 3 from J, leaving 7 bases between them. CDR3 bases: TGTGCCAGCAGTTTCGGGGGCTACGAGCAGTACTTC. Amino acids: CASSFGGYEQYF.

Here the CDR3 DNA reads TGTGCCAGCAGCCAAGAGGCTAGCGGGAGTCAGGAGACCCAGTACTTC. Protein sequence: CASSQEASGSQETQYF. The J gene is TRBJ2-5, the V gene TRBV4-2; 10 bases line up with TRBD2. The junction had 6 bases not matched to a gene; V was cut back by 0 bases and J by 5 bases. The germline gives CDR1 LGHNA, CDR2 YNFKEQ. CDR3 size: 16 residues.

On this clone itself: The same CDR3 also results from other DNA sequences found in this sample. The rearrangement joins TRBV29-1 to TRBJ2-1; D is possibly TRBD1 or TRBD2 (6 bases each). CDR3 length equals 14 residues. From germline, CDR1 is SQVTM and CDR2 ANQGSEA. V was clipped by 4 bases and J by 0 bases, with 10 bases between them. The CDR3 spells CSVVGGPSYNEQFF. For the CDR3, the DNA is TGCAGCGTTGTGGGGGGCCCCTCCTACAATGAGCAGTTCTTC.

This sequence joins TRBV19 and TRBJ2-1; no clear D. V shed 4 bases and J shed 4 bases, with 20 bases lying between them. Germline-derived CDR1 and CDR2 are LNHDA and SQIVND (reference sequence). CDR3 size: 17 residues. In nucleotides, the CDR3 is TGTGCCAGTAGTACATCCTTAGCTGCCGGGCGGTACAATGAGCAGTTCTTC. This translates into CASSTSLAAGRYNEQFF.

CDR3 amino acids: CASSVEGSAQETQYF. DNA for the CDR3: TGTGCCAGCAGCGTAGAAGGGTCGGCCCAGGAGACCCAGTACTTC. This chain links TRBV9 with TRBJ2-5, with no clear D. The CDR3 covers 15 residues. The V end was cut by 0 bases, the J end by 5 bases, with 14 bases between. The V gene's germline CDR1 is SGDLS and CDR2 YYNGEE.

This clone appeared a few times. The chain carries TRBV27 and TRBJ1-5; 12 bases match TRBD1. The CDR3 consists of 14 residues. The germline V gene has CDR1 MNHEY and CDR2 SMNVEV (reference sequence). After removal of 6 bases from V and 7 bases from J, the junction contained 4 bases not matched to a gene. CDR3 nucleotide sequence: TGTGCCAGCAGGGCCGGGACAGGGGGCCAGCCCCAGCATTTT. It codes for CASRAGTGGQPQHF.

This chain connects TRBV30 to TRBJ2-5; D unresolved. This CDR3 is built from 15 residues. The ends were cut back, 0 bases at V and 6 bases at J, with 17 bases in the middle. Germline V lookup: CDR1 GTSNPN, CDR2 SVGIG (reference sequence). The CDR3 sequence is CAWSVRQIYGKTQYF. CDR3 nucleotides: TGTGCCTGGAGTGTGCGTCAGATCTATGGGAAGACCCAGTACTTC.

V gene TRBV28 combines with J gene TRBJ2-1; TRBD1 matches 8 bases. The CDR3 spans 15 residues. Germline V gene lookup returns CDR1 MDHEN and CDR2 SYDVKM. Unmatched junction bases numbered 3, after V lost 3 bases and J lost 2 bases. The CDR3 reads CASSLGDRTYNEQFF. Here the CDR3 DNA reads TGTGCCAGCAGTTTGGGGGACAGGACCTACAATGAGCAGTTCTTC.

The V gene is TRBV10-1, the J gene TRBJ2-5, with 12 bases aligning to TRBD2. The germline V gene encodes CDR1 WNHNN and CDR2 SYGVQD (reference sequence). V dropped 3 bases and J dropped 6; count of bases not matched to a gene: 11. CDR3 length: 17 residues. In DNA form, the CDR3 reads TGCGCCAGCAGTGATTTGTCGCTAGCGGGAGGGTTGCAGACCCAGTACTTC. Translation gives CASSDLSLAGGLQTQYF.

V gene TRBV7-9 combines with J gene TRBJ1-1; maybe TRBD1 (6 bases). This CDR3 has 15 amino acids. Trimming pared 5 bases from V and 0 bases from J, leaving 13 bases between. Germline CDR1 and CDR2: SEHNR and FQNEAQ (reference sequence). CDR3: CASSKDRNLNTEAFF. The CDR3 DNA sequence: TGTGCCAGCAGCAAGGACAGAAACCTGAACACTGAAGCTTTCTTT.

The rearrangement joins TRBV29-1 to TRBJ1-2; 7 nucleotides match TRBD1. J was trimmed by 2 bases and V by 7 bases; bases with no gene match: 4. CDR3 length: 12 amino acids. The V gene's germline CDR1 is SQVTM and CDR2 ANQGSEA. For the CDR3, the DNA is TGCAGCGCTCGGGGACAGAACTATGGCTACACCTTC. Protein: CSARGQNYGYTF.

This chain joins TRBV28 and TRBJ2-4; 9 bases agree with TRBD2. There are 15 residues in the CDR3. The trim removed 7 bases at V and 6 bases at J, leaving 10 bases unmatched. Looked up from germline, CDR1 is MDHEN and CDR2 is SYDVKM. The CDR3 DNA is TGTGCCAGCACCTTAGCGGGAGAGGGGGGAAACATTCAGTACTTC. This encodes CASTLAGEGGNIQYF.

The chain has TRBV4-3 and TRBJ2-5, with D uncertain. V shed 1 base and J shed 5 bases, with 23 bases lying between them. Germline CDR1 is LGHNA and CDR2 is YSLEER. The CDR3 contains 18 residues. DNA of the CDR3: TGCGCCAGCAGCCAAGTTAAAGGTAGCAGAGATAAGGCGGAGACCCAGTACTTC. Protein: CASSQVKGSRDKAETQYF.

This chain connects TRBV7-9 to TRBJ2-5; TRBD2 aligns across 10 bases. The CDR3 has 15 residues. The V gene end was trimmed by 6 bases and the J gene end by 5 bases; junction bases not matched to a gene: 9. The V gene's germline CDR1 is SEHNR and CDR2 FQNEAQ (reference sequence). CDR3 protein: CASRASGSFRETQYF. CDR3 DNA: TGTGCCAGCAGGGCTAGCGGGAGTTTTAGGGAGACCCAGTACTTC.

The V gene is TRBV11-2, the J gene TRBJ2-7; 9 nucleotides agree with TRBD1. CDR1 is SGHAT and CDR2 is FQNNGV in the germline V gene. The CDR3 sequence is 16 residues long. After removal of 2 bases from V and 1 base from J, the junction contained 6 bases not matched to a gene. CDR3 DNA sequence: TGTGCCAGCAGCTTACACGCCGGGACAGGGTCCTACGAGCAGTACTTC. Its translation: CASSLHAGTGSYEQYF.

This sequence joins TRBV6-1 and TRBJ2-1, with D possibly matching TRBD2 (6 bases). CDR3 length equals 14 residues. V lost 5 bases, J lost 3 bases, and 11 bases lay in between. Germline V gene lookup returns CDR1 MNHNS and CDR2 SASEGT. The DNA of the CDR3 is TGTGCCAGCAGTCTTAGCGGATACTACAATGAGCAGTTCTTC. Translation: CASSLSGYYNEQFF.

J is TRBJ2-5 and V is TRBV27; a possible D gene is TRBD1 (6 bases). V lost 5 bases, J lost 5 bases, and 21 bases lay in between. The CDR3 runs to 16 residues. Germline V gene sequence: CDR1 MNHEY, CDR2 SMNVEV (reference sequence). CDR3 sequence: CASSATGNLGRETQYF. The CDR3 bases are TGTGCCAGCAGTGCCACAGGGAATTTAGGTCGTGAGACCCAGTACTTC.

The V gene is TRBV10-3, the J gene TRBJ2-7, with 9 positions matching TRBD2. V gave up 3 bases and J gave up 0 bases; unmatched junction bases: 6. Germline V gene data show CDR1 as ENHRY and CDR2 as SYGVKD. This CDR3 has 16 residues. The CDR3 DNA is TGTGCCATCAGTGAACCCGGACTAGCGATCTCCTACGAGCAGTACTTC. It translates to CAISEPGLAISYEQYF.

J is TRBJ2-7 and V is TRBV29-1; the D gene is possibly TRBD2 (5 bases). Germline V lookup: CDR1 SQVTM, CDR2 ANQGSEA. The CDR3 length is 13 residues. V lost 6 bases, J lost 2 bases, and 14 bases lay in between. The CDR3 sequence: CSVPASSTYEQYF. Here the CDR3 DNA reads TGCAGCGTGCCGGCTAGCTCAACCTACGAGCAGTACTTC.

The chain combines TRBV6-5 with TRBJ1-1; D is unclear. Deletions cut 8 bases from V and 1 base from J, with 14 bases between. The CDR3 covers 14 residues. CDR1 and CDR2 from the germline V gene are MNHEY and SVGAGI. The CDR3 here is CASSTRQTNTEAFF. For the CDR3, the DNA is TGTGCCAGCTCCACCAGGCAGACGAACACTGAAGCTTTCTTT.

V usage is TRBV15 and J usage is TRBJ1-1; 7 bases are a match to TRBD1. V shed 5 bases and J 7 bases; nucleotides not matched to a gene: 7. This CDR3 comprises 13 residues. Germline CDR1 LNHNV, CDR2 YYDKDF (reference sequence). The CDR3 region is CATSSRQGVEAFF. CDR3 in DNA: TGTGCCACCAGCTCCCGACAGGGCGTTGAAGCTTTCTTT.

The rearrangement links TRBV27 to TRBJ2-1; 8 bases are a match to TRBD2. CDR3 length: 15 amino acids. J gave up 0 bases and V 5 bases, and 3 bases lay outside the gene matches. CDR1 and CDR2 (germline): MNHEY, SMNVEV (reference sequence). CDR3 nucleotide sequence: TGTGCCAGCAGTATTAGCGGGAACTCCTACAATGAGCAGTTCTTC. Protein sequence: CASSISGNSYNEQFF.

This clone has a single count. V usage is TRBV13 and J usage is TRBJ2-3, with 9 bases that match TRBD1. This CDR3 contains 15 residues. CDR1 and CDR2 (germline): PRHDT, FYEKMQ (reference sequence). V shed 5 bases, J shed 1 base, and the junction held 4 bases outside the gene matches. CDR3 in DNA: TGTGCCAGCAGCACGGGACAGGGCGGCACAGATACGCAGTATTTT. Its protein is CASSTGQGGTDTQYF.

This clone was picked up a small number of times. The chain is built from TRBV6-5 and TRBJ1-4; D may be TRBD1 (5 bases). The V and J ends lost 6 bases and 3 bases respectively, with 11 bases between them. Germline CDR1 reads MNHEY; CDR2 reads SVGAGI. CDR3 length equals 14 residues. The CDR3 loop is CASSQGPANEKLFF. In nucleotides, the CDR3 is TGTGCCAGCAGCCAGGGCCCGGCTAATGAAAAACTGTTTTTT.